This entry is about one T cell receptor beta chain. Generated by immunoSEQ multiplex PCR, the TCRdb table keeps only in-frame clones and is missing some. Of 120,000 or so clones listed, about 82% were seen once; the top ten hold 2% to 3%. The source of the sample is a study of PD-L1 blockade in urothelial cancer. CDR1 and CDR2 from the germline V gene are SEHNR and FQNEAQ (reference sequence). The V gene lost 5 bases and the J gene lost 5 bases, with 15 bases spanning the gap. CDR3 length: 14 residues. Time point defined: peripheral blood 6 weeks after treatment start. The V call is TRBV7-9, the J call TRBJ1-2; TRBD1 is a possible D gene (5 bases). The specimen was PBMCs, collected around atezolizumab (anti-PD-L1) treatment. The TCR was taken from a man aged 50-60 years with urothelial cancer. The DNA of the CDR3 is TGTGCCAGCAGCCTCCTAGACGGGACTTATGGCTACACCTTC. Residues: CASSLLDGTYGYTF.